What follows is one T cell receptor (beta chain) and its context. The protocol was immunoSEQ multiplex PCR, while the TCRdb copy is restricted to in-frame clones and leaves out a portion. This sample has under 90,000 clones, with approximately 87% found just once. The record originates from a study of OX40 agonist ivuxolimab in advanced cancers. Germline CDR1 is MDHEN and CDR2 is SYDVKM. Trimming removed 0 bases from V and 7 bases from J, with 3 bases in between. This CDR3 has 11 amino acids. Sequenced here: CD4+ or CD8+ T cells sorted from blood, sampled in a trial of the OX40 agonist ivuxolimab. This sequence joins TRBV28 and TRBJ1-1, with D unclear. This clonotype originated in an adult with an advanced solid tumor such as melanoma, head and neck, liver or kidney cancer. The CDR3 sequence is CASSLWLEAFF. CDR3 nucleotides: TGTGCCAGCAGTTTATGGCTTGAAGCTTTCTTT.